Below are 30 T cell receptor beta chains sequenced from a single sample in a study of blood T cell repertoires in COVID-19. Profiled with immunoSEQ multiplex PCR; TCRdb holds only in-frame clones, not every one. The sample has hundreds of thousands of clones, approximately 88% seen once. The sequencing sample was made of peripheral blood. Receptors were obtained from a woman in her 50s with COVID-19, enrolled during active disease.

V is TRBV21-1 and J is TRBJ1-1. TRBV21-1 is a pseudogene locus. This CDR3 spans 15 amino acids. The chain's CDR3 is CASSKGGGSNTEAFF. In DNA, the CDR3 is TGTGCCAGCAGCAAAGGGGGGGGATCGAACACTGAAGCTTTCTTT.

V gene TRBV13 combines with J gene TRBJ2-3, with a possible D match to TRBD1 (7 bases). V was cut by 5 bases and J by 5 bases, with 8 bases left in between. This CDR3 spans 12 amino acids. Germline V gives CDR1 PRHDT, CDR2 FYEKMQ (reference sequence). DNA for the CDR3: TGTGCCAGCAGCCAGGGGGGAGATACGCAGTATTTT. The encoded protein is CASSQGGDTQYF. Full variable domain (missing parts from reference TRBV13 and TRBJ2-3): AAGVIQSPRHLIKEKRETATLKCYPIPRHDTVYWYQQGPGQDPQFLISFYEKMQSDKGSIPDRFSAQQFSDYHSELNMSSLELGDSALYFCASSQGGDTQYFGPGTRLTVL.

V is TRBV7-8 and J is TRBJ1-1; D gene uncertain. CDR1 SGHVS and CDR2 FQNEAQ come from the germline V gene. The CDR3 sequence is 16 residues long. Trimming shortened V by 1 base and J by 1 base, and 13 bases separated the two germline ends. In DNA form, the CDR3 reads TGTGCCAGCAGCTTAGTGTGGCTGCGGGCGAACACTGAAGCTTTCTTT. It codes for CASSLVWLRANTEAFF.

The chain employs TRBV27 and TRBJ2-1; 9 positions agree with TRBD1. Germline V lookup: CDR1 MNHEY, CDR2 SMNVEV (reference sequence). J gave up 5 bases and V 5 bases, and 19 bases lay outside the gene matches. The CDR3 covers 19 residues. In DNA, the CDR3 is TGTGCCAGCAGTCCCTACACCGTTACGGGACAGGGACGCAACAATGAGCAGTTCTTC. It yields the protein CASSPYTVTGQGRNNEQFF.

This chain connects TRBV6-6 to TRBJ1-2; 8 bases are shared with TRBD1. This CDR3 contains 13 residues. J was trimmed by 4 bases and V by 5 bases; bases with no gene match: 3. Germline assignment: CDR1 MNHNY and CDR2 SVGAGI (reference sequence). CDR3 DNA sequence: TGTGCCAGCAGTATGGACAGGGTCTATGGCTACACCTTC. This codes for CASSMDRVYGYTF.

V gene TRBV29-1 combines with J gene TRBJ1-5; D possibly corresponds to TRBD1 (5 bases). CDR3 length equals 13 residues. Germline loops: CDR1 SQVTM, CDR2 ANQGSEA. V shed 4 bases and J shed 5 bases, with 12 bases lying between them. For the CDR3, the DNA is TGCAGCGTTGGTCAGGGTTACGATCAGCCCCAGCATTTT. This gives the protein CSVGQGYDQPQHF.

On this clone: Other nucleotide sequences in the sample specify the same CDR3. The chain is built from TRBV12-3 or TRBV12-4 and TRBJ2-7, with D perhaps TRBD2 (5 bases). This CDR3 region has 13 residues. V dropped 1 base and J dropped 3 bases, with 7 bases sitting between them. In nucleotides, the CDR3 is TGTGCCAGCAGTTTAGGAGGGAGCTACGAGCAGTACTTC. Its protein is CASSLGGSYEQYF.

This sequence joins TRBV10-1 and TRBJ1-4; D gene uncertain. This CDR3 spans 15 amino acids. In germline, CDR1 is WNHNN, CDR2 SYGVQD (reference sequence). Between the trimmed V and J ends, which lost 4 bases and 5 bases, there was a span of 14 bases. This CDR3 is CASSAPRRGNEKLFF. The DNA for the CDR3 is TGCGCCAGCAGTGCGCCCCGGAGAGGGAATGAAAAACTGTTTTTT.

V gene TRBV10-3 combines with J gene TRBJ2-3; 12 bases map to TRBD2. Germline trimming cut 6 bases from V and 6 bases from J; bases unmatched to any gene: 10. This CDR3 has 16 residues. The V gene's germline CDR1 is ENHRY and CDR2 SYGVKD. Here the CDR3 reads CAIRETSGGIRDTQYF. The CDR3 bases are TGTGCCATCAGGGAGACTAGCGGGGGTATTCGGGATACGCAGTATTTT.

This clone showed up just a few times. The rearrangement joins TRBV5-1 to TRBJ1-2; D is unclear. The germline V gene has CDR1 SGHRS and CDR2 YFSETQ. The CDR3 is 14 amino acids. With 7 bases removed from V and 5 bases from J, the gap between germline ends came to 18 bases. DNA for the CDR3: TGCGCCAGCCTCGAAGAGCCCTCGATGTATGGCTACACCTTC. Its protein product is CASLEEPSMYGYTF.

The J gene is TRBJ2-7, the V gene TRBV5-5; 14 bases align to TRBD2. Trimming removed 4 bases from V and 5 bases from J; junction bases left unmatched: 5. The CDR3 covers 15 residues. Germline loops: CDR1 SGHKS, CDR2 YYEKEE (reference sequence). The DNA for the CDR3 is TGTGCCAGCAGCCCCGGACTAGCGGGGGGCCACGAGCAGTACTTC. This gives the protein CASSPGLAGGHEQYF. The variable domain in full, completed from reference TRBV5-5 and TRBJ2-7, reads DAGVTQSPTHLIKTRGQQVTLRCSPISGHKSVSWYQQVLGQGPQFIFQYYEKEERGRGNFPDRFSARQFPNYSSELNVNALLLGDSALYLCASSPGLAGGHEQYFGPGTRLTVT.

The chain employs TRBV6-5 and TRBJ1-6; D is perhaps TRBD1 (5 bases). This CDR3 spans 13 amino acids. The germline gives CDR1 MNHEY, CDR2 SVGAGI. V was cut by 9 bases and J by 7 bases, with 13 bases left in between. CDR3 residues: CASSLEGNSPLHF. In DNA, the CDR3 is TGTGCCAGTAGTCTGGAGGGGAATTCACCCCTCCACTTT.

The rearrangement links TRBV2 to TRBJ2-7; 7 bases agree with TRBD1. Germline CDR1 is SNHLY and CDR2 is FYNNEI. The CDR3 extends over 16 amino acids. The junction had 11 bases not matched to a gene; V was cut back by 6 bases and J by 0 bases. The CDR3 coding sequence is TGTGCCAGCAGCTATCTGACAGGGCAAAGCTCCTACGAGCAGTACTTC. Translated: CASSYLTGQSSYEQYF.

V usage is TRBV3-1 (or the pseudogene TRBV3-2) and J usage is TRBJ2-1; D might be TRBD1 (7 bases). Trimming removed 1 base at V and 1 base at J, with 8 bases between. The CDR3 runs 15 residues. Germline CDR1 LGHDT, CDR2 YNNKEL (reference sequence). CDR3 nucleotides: TGTGCCAGCAGCCAAGCAGGGGGGTCCTACAATGAGCAGTTCTTC. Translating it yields CASSQAGGSYNEQFF.

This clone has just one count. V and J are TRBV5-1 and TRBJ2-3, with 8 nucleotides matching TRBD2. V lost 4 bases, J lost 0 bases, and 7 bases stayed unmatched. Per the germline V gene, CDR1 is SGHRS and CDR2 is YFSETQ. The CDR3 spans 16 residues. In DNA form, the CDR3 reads TGCGCCAGCAGCCAAACTAGCGGTCCTAGCACAGATACGCAGTATTTT. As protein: CASSQTSGPSTDTQYF. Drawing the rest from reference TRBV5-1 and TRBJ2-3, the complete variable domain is KAGVTQTPRYLIKTRGQQVTLSCSPISGHRSVSWYQQTPGQGLQFLFEYFSETQRNKGNFPGRFSGRQFSNSRSEMNVSTLELGDSALYLCASSQTSGPSTDTQYFGPGTRLTVL.

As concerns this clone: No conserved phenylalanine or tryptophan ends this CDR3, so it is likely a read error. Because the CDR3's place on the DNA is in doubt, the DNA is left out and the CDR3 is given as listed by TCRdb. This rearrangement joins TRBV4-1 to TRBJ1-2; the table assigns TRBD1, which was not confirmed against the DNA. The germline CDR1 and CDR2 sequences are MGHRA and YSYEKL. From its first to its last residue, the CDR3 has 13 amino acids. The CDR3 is CASSPRQGAETRL.

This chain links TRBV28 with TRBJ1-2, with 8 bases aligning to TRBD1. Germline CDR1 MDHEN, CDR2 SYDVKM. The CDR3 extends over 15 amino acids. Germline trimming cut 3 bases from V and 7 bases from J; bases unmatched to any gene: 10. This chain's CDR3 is CASSFRDRSLLGYTF. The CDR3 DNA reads TGTGCCAGCAGTTTCCGGGACAGGAGTCTCCTTGGCTACACCTTC.

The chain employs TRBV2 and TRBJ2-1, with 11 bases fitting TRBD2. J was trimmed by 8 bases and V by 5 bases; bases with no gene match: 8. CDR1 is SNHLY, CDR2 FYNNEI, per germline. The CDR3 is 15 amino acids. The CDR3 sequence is CASSPSGGSGHEQFF. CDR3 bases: TGTGCCAGCAGTCCTAGCGGGGGGTCTGGTCATGAGCAGTTCTTC.

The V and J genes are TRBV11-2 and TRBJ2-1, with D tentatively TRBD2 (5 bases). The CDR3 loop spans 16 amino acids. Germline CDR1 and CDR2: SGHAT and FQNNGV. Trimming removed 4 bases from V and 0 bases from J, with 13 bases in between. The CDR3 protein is CASSSSPGSSYNEQFF. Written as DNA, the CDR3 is TGTGCCAGCAGCTCATCACCGGGGAGCTCCTACAATGAGCAGTTCTTC.

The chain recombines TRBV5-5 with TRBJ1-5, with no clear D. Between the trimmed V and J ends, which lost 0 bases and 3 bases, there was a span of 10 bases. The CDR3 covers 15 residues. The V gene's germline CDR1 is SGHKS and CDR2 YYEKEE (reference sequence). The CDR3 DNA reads TGTGCCAGCAGCTTGGGGAGGCAGTTCAATCAGCCCCAGCATTTT. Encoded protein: CASSLGRQFNQPQHF.

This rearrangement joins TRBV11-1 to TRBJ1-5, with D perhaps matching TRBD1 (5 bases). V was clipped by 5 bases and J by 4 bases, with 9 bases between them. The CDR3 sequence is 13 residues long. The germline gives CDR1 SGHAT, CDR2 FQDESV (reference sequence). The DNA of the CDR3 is TGTGCCAGCAGCGTCCGGGGGAATCAGCCCCAGCATTTT. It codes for CASSVRGNQPQHF. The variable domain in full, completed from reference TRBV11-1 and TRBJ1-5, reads EAEVAQSPRYKITEKSQAVAFWCDPISGHATLYWYRQILGQGPELLVQFQDESVVDDSQLPKDRFSAERLKGVDSTLKIQPAELGDSAMYLCASSVRGNQPQHFGDGTRLSIL.

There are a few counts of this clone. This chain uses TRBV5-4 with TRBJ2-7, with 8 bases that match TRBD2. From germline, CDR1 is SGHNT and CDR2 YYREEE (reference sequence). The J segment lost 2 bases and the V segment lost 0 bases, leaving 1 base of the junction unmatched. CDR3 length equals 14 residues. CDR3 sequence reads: CASSLEGLAYEQYF. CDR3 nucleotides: TGTGCCAGCAGCTTGGAGGGACTAGCCTACGAGCAGTACTTC.

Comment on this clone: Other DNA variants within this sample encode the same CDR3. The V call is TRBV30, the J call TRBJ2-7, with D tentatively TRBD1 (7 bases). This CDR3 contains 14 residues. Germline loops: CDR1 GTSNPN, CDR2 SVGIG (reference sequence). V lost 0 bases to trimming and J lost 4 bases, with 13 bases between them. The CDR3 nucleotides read TGTGCCTGGAGTGTTGGAGGGGGCGCATACGAGCAGTACTTC. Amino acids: CAWSVGGGAYEQYF.

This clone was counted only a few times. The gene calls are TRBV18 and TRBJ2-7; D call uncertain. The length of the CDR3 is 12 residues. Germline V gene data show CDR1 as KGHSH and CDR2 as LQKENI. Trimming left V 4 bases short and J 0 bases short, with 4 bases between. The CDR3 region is CASSLCSYEQYF. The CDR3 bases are TGTGCCAGCTCACTATGCTCCTACGAGCAGTACTTC.

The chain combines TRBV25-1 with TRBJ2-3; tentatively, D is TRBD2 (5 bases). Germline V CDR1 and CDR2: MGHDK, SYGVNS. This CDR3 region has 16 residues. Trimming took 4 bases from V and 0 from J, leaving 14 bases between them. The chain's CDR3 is CASSVVGLTSTDTQYF. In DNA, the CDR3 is TGTGCCAGCAGTGTGGTCGGACTGACTAGCACAGATACGCAGTATTTT.

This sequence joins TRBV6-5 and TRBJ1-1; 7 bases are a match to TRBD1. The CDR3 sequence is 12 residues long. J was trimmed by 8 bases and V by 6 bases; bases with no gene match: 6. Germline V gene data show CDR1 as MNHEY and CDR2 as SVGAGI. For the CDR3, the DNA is TGTGCCAGCAGACGGACAGGACAAGAAGCTTTCTTT. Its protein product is CASRRTGQEAFF.

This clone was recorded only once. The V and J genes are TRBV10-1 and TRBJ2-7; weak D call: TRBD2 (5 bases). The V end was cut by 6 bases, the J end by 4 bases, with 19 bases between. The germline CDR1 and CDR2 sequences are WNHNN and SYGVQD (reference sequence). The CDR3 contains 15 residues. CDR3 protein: CASSPRPSRGYEQYF. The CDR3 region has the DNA TGCGCCAGCAGCCCTCGACCCTCCCGAGGGTACGAGCAGTACTTC.

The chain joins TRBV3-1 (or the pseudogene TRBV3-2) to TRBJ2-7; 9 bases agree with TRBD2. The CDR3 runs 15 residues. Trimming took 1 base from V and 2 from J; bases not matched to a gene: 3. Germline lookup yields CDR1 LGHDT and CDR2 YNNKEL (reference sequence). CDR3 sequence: CASSQGGLATYEQYF. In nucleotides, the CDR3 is TGTGCCAGCAGCCAAGGTGGACTAGCGACCTACGAGCAGTACTTC.

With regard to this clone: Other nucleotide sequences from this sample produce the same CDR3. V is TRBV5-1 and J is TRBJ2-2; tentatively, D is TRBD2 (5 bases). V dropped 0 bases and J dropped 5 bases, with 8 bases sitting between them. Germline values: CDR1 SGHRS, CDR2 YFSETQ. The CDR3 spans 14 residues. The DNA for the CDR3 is TGCGCCAGCAGCTTGGGACTAAATACCGGGGAGCTGTTTTTT. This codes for CASSLGLNTGELFF.

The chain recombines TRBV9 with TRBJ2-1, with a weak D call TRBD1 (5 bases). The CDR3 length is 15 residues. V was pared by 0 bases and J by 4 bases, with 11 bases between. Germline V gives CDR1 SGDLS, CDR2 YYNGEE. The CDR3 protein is CASSVAGNDYNEQFF. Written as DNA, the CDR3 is TGTGCCAGCAGCGTAGCAGGGAATGATTACAATGAGCAGTTCTTC.